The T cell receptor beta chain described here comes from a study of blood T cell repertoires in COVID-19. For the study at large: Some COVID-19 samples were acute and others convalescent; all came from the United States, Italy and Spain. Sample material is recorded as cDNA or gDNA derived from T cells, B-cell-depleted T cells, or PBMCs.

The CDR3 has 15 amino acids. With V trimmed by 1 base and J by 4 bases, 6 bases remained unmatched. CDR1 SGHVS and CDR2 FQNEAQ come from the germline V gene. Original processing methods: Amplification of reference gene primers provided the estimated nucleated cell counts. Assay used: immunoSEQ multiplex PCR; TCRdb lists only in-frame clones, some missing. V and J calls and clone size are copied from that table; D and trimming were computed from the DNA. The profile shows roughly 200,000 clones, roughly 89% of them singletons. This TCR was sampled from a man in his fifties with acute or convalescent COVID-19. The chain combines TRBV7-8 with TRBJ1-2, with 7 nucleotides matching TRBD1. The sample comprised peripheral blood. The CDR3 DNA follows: TGTGCCAGCAGCTTAGTATTAGGGGGCTTCTATGGCTACACCTTC. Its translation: CASSLVLGGFYGYTF.